The rows below give T cell receptor beta chains drawn from one sample of a study of yellow fever vaccine responses in identical twins. TCRdb ran MiXCR on the RT-PCR reads and lists one entry per CDR3 protein. The sample lists about 23,000 distinct CDR3 sequences; roughly 73% were seen once. The sample consisted of T cells from blood (PBMCs), unsorted or a sorted subset (not recorded which), taken before or after yellow fever vaccination (not recorded which). The receptors derive from a woman between 18 and 29 years old who received the yellow fever vaccine. Both conserved end residues are part of each CDR3. The D gene is left open where the match is weak. Rows give clone size only sometimes, using once, few, many, or a class for an expanded clone.

clone size	V gene	J gene	D gene	CDR3 DNA	CDR3 protein
NA	TRBV2	TRBJ2-5	NA	TGTGCCAGCAGTGGAGACCCGAAGGAGACCCAGTACTTC	CASSGDPKETQYF
NA	TRBV20-1	TRBJ2-7	NA	TGCAGTGCTAGAGGGGCAGCCACCTACGAGCAGTACTTC	CSARGAATYEQYF
NA	TRBV5-1	TRBJ2-3	TRBD1	TGCGCCAGCAGCGGAATGACAGGGCCTAGCACAGATACGCAGTATTTT	CASSGMTGPSTDTQYF
NA	TRBV20-1	TRBJ2-5	TRBD1	TGCAGTGCTAGAGATTTGGACAGGGTCCAAGAGACCCAGTACTTC	CSARDLDRVQETQYF
few	TRBV2	TRBJ1-5	NA	TGTGCCAGCAAGACAGACTATGGCAATCAGCCCCAGCATTTT	CASKTDYGNQPQHF
NA	TRBV23-1	TRBJ2-7	NA	TGCGCCAGCAGTCAATGGGACCGAAGTTCGTACGAGCAGTACTTC	CASSQWDRSSYEQYF
NA	TRBV20-1	TRBJ2-1	TRBD2	TGCAGTGCTAGAGTCGGTAGCGGGAGCGGTGAGCAGTTCTTC	CSARVGSGSGEQFF
NA	TRBV28	TRBJ2-1	NA	TGTGCCAGCAGTTTATGGGCTACTGAGCAGTTCTTC	CASSLWATEQFF
NA	TRBV10-2	TRBJ2-2	NA	TGCGCCAGCAGGGGAAGTCGCACCGGGGAGCTGTTTTTT	CASRGSRTGELFF
NA	TRBV18	TRBJ2-7	NA	TGTGCCAGCTCACCTACCCCCTACGAGCAGTACTTC	CASSPTPYEQYF
few	TRBV5-6	TRBJ2-1	NA	TGTGCCAGCAGCTTCGGATCAGGGAATAGGGAGCAGTTCTTC	CASSFGSGNREQFF
NA	TRBV23-1	TRBJ2-7	NA	TGCGCCAGCAGCGGGACCTCCTACGAGCAGTACTTC	CASSGTSYEQYF
NA	TRBV15	TRBJ1-5	NA	TGTGCCACCAGCCAAACAGGTTATAGCAATCAGCCCCAGCATTTT	CATSQTGYSNQPQHF
NA	TRBV7-2	TRBJ2-1	NA	TGTGCCAGCAGCTCCAATTGGGGCTATGAGCAGTTCTTC	CASSSNWGYEQFF
NA	TRBV7-9	TRBJ2-5	NA	TGTGCCAGCAGACATGGGGCATTAGGAGAGACCCAGTACTTC	CASRHGALGETQYF
NA	TRBV27	TRBJ2-7	TRBD2	TGTGCCAGCAGTGTCCTAGCGGGCTCCTACGAGCAGTACTTC	CASSVLAGSYEQYF
NA	TRBV11-1	TRBJ2-2	NA	TGTGCCAGCAGTCTCAGACAAGACGGGGAGCTGTTTTTT	CASSLRQDGELFF
NA	TRBV12-3/TRBV12-4	TRBJ2-7	NA	TGTGCCAGCAGCCCAGGAATCCGGCTGGTGGACGAGCAGTACTTC	CASSPGIRLVDEQYF
NA	TRBV12-3/TRBV12-4	TRBJ2-7	NA	TGTGCCAGCAGCCCCTCCGGGGACCACTACGAGCAGTACTTC	CASSPSGDHYEQYF
NA	TRBV2	TRBJ2-5	NA	TGTGCCAGCAGTGAAGGACACATCCAAGAGACCCAGTACTTC	CASSEGHIQETQYF
NA	TRBV4-3	TRBJ2-1	NA	TGCGCCAGCAGCCAAGGGACTGCCCCGCAGTTCTTC	CASSQGTAPQFF
NA	TRBV15	TRBJ1-2	NA	TGTGCCACCAGCAGAGATACCAGGGGTTGGTATGGCTACACCTTC	CATSRDTRGWYGYTF
once	TRBV29-1	TRBJ1-2	NA	TGCAGCGTTGGTTGGGACACTTATAACTATGGCTACACCTTC	CSVGWDTYNYGYTF
NA	TRBV20-1	TRBJ2-1	TRBD2	TGCAGTGCTTTAGCGGGGGCCTACAATGAGCAGTTCTTC	CSALAGAYNEQFF
NA	TRBV5-6	TRBJ2-3	NA	TGTGCCAGCAGCTTCCTAGAAACAGATACGCAGTATTTT	CASSFLETDTQYF
NA	TRBV10-1	TRBJ2-5	NA	TGCGCCAGCAGTGAGACGCTAGCGAAAGAGACCCAGTACTTC	CASSETLAKETQYF
NA	TRBV10-3	TRBJ2-1	NA	TGTGCCATCAGGGAGACATATCAGCAAGATGAGCAGTTCTTC	CAIRETYQQDEQFF
once	TRBV5-1	TRBJ2-1	TRBD1	TGCGCCAGCAGCCGCCGGGACAGTGGATCCTACAATGAGCAGTTCTTC	CASSRRDSGSYNEQFF
NA	TRBV15	TRBJ2-1	TRBD1	TGTGCCACCAGCAGCCTCCAGGGACAGGGGAATGAGCAGTTCTTC	CATSSLQGQGNEQFF
NA	TRBV7-9	TRBJ2-3	NA	TGTGCCAGCAGTTTCCATGGGGGGTACGCAGATACGCAGTATTTT	CASSFHGGYADTQYF
NA	TRBV3-1	TRBJ2-1	NA	TGTGCCAGCAGCCCCCAGGGGGGCCCTATGGATGAGCAGTTCTTC	CASSPQGGPMDEQFF
NA	TRBV4-1	TRBJ2-1	TRBD2	TGCGCCAGCAGCCAACTTAGCGGGAGTTTGAATGAGCAGTTCTTC	CASSQLSGSLNEQFF
NA	TRBV18	TRBJ2-5	NA	TGTGCCAGCTCACGCGCTCCCCAAGAGACCCAGTACTTC	CASSRAPQETQYF
once	TRBV10-3	TRBJ2-7	NA	TGTGCCACCCGAAGGAACTACGAGCAGTACTTC	CATRRNYEQYF
NA	TRBV6-1	TRBJ2-3	NA	TGTGCCAGCAATGCCCTGTCAGATACGCAGTATTTT	CASNALSDTQYF
NA	TRBV5-4	TRBJ2-5	TRBD2	TGTGCCAGCAGCTTCACTAGCGACCAAGAGACCCAGTACTTC	CASSFTSDQETQYF
NA	TRBV12-3/TRBV12-4	TRBJ1-1	TRBD1	TGTGCCAGCAGTTCAACCCGGACAGGGGAGTACACTGAAGCTTTCTTT	CASSSTRTGEYTEAFF
NA	TRBV6-5	TRBJ2-1	NA	TGTGCCAGCAGTTACGGGACCCGGAAGACTGAGCAGTTCTTC	CASSYGTRKTEQFF
NA	TRBV29-1	TRBJ2-3	TRBD1	TGCAGCGTCCGGACAGGGACAGATACGCAGTATTTT	CSVRTGTDTQYF
NA	TRBV10-3	TRBJ1-1	NA	TGTGCCGTCCGGGGCCAGGCACTCGCTGAAGCTTTCTTT	CAVRGQALAEAFF
NA	TRBV9	TRBJ2-3	TRBD2	TGTGCCAGCAGAAATAGCGGGAACACAGATACGCAGTATTTT	CASRNSGNTDTQYF
NA	TRBV29-1	TRBJ2-1	NA	TGCAGCGGGGGCACCCAAGGTTCTGGTGTAAGGTCGTCGTTCTTC	CSGGTQGSGVRSSFF
NA	TRBV28	TRBJ2-7	TRBD1	TGTGCCAGCAGCCTCCGGGACAGACCCTACGAGCAGTACTTC	CASSLRDRPYEQYF
NA	TRBV6-9	TRBJ2-1	TRBD2	TGTGCCAGCAGTTATGGACTAGCGGGGTACAATGAGCAGTTCTTC	CASSYGLAGYNEQFF
NA	TRBV12-3/TRBV12-4	TRBJ2-7	TRBD2	TGTGCCAGCAGCCCCGGGACTAGCAACGAGCAGTACTTC	CASSPGTSNEQYF
NA	TRBV20-1	TRBJ2-7	TRBD2	TGCAGTGCTAGGGCCCGACTAGCGCCTACCTACGAGCAGTACTTC	CSARARLAPTYEQYF
NA	TRBV18	TRBJ2-7	NA	TGTGCCAGCTCACGGGCAGATACCTACGAGCAGTACTTC	CASSRADTYEQYF
few	TRBV20-1	TRBJ1-3	NA	TGCAGTGCTAGTCAGGGGACTCCAAACACCATATATTTT	CSASQGTPNTIYF
NA	TRBV19	TRBJ2-3	NA	TGTGCCAGTACCCGGGAGACCCAAGATACGCAGTATTTT	CASTRETQDTQYF
NA	TRBV2	TRBJ2-3	NA	TGTGCCAGCAGTGGACGATTCACAGATACGCAGTATTTT	CASSGRFTDTQYF
NA	TRBV29-1	TRBJ2-3	NA	TGCAGCGTTGTCTTCTCTCCGGTGGAAGATACGCAGTATTTT	CSVVFSPVEDTQYF